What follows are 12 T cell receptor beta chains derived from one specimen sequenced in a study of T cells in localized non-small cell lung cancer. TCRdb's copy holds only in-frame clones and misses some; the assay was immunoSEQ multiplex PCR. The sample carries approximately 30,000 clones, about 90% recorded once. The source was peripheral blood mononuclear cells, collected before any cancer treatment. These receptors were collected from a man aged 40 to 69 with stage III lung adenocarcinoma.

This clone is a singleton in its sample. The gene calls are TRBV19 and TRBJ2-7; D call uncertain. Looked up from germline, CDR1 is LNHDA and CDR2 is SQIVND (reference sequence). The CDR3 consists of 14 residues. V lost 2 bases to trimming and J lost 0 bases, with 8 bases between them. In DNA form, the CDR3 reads TGTGCCAGTAGTATAACGGTCGGCTCCTACGAGCAGTACTTC. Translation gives CASSITVGSYEQYF.

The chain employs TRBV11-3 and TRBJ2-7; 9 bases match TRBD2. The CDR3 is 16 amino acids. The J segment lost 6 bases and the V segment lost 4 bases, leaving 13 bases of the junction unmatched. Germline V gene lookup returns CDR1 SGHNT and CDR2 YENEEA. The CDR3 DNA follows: TGTGCCAGCAGCTGGGGTAGCGGGGGAGCAGGAGGCGAGCAGTACTTC. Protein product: CASSWGSGGAGGEQYF.

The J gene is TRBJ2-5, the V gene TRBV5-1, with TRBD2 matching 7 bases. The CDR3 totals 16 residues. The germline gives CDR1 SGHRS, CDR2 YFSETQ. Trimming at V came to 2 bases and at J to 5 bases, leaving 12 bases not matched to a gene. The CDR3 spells CASSLQGYGRPETQYF. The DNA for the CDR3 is TGCGCCAGCAGCTTACAAGGTTACGGGAGGCCGGAGACCCAGTACTTC.

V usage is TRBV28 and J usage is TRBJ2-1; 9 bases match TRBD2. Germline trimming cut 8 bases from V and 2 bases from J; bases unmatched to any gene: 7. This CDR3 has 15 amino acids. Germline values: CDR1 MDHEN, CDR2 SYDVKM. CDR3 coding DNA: TGTGCCAGCGCCCTTCAGCGGGGGGCCTACAATGAGCAGTTCTTC. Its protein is CASALQRGAYNEQFF.

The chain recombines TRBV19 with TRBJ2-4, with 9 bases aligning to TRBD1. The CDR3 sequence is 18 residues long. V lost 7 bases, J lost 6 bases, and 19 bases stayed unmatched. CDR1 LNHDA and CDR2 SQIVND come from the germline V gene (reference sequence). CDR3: CASTSGGTGLGGRNIQYF. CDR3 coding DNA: TGTGCCAGTACCTCAGGCGGGACAGGGTTAGGTGGTAGAAACATTCAGTACTTC.

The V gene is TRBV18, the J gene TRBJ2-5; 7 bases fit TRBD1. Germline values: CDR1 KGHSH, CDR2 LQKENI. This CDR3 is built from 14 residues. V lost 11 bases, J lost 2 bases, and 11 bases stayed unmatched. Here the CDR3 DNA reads TGTGCCGGCACAAGCAAGGGACAGCAAGAGACCCAGTACTTC. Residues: CAGTSKGQQETQYF. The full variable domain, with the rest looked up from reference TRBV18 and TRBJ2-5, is NAGVMQNPRHLVRRRGQEARLRCSPMKGHSHVYWYRQLPEEGLKFMVYLQKENIIDESGMPKERFSAEFPKEGPSILRIQQVVRGDSAAYFCAGTSKGQQETQYFGPGTRLLVL.

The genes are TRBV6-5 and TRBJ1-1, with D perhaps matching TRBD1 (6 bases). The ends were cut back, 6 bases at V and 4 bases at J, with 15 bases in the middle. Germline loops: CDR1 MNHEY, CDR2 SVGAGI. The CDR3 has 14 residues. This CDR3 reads CASRKQGAVTEAFF. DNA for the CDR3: TGTGCCAGCAGAAAACAGGGAGCTGTCACTGAAGCTTTCTTT.

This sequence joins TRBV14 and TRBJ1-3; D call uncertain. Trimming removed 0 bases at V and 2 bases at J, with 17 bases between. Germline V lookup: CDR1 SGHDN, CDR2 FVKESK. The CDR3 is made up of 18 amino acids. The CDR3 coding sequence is TGTGCCAGCAGCCAAGATGCAAGGGCCACAACGGCTGGAAACACCATATATTTT. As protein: CASSQDARATTAGNTIYF.

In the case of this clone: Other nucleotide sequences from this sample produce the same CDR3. The CDR3 coding sequence is TGTGCCAGCAGCACCGACCGGGGGGGCCCTTACAATGAGCAGTTCTTC. Translated: CASSTDRGGPYNEQFF. The chain carries TRBV5-4 and TRBJ2-1; TRBD2 matches 8 bases. Germline CDR1 reads SGHNT; CDR2 reads YYREEE (reference sequence). The CDR3 contains 16 residues. V gave up 4 bases and J gave up 4 bases; unmatched junction bases: 10.

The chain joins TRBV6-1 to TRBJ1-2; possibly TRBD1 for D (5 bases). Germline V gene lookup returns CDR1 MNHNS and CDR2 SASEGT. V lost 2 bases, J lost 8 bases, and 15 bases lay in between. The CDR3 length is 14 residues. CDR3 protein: CASSESGRAKGYTF. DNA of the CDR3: TGTGCCAGCAGTGAATCGGGGCGGGCTAAAGGCTACACCTTC.

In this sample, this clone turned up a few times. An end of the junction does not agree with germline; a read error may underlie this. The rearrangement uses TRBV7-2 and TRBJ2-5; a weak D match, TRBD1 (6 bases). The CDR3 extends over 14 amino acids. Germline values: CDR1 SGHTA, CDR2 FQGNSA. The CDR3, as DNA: TGTGCCAGCAGCTTAGCCAGGGGACAAGGGACCCAGTACTTC. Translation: CASSLARGQGTQYF.

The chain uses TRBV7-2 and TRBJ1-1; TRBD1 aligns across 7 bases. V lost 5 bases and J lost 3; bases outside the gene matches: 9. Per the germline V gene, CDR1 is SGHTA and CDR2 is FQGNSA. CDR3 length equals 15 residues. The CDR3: CASSLQGLGYTEAFF. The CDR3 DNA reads TGTGCCAGCAGCCTACAGGGGCTGGGGTACACTGAAGCTTTCTTT.